These T cell receptor beta chains were read from a single sample in a study of blood T cells in healthy people across ages. TCRdb reanalysed the 5' RACE reads using MiXCR and keeps one entry per CDR3 protein. Of around 1.7 million distinct CDR3 sequences in the sample, roughly 27% are singletons; the top ten hold 7.7%. Material for sequencing was blood. All receptors come from a woman aged 25-40 years in good health. Each CDR3 is given with its conserved first and last residue. The D gene is left open where the match is weak. Clone size appears in some rows only: once, few, many, or a class for an expanded clone.

j_gene | d_gene | v_gene | abundance | CDR3nt | CDR3aa
TRBJ2-3 | - | TRBV12-3/TRBV12-4 | few | TGTGCCAGCACTATCCGAGGACAGAGCACAGATACGCAGTATTTT | CASTIRGQSTDTQYF
TRBJ1-4 | - | TRBV6-5 | - | TGTGCCAGCAGTTACTCACCCGTCCGGGGAGGCATAGCGAAAAAACTGTTTTTT | CASSYSPVRGGIAKKLFF
TRBJ2-1 | - | TRBV7-9 | - | TGTGCCAGCAGCCCCCCTACCATTCATGAGCAGTTCTTC | CASSPPTIHEQFF
TRBJ1-2 | - | TRBV6-2/TRBV6-3 | few | TGTGCCAGCAGACCGAAAAGGACAGTTAACTATGGCTACACCTTC | CASRPKRTVNYGYTF
TRBJ2-7 | - | TRBV9 | few | TGTGCCAGCAGCGTAGCGTCCGACATCTCCTACAATGAGCAGTACTTC | CASSVASDISYNEQYF
TRBJ2-2 | - | TRBV20-1 | few | TGCAGTGCTAGAGTGCCGGAGATATCCCCCACCGGGGAGCTGTTTTTT | CSARVPEISPTGELFF
TRBJ2-7 | TRBD2 | TRBV9 | few | TGTGCCAGCAGCGCGGGACTAGCGGGAGGCAATGGGCAGTACTTC | CASSAGLAGGNGQYF
TRBJ2-4 | TRBD1 | TRBV29-1 | few | TGCAGCGTTGGTGGGACAGGTCTGGGGGACATTCAGTACTTC | CSVGGTGLGDIQYF
TRBJ1-5 | - | TRBV7-9 | - | TGTGCCAGCTCTGGAACGGGGGCAACCTCCTATAGCAATCAGCCCCAGCATTTT | CASSGTGATSYSNQPQHF
TRBJ2-7 | - | TRBV5-1 | many | TGCGCCAGCAGCTTGGACCCCCCGGGACAAATTACCTACGAGCAGTACTTC | CASSLDPPGQITYEQYF
TRBJ2-5 | TRBD1 | TRBV6-5 | many | TGTGCCAGCAAAGAGGCGGGACAGGGGAGAGAGACCCAGTACTTC | CASKEAGQGRETQYF
TRBJ2-1 | TRBD2 | TRBV12-3/TRBV12-4 | many | TGTGCCAGCAGTCCCTGGACTAGCGGTCAGCAGTTCTTC | CASSPWTSGQQFF
TRBJ2-1 | TRBD2 | TRBV20-1 | - | TGCAGTGCAAGAGGCTTGGCGGGGGGCTCTCCCCCCAATGAGCAGTTCTTC | CSARGLAGGSPPNEQFF
TRBJ2-1 | - | TRBV9 | - | TGTGCCAGCAGCGTAGGGAGTCGTACGGAAAGGGGTGATGAGCAGTTCTTC | CASSVGSRTERGDEQFF
TRBJ2-3 | TRBD1 | TRBV5-1 | many | TGTGCCAGCAGTTTATACAGGGGAACAGATACGCAGTATTTT | CASSLYRGTDTQYF
TRBJ2-7 | - | TRBV20-1 | many | TGCAGTGCTAGTATGCCCTACGAGCAGTACTTC | CSASMPYEQYF
TRBJ1-2 | TRBD1 | TRBV25-1 | few | TGTGCCAGCAGTGAAAGCGGGACAGGGCCCGGCTACACCTTC | CASSESGTGPGYTF
TRBJ2-1 | TRBD1 | TRBV27 | once | TGTGCCAGCGTTCACAGGGGTGGCAATGAGCAGTTCTTC | CASVHRGGNEQFF
TRBJ1-2 | TRBD1 | TRBV6-5 | once | TGTGCCAGCAGTACGACAGGGGGCGGCTATGGCTACACCTTC | CASSTTGGGYGYTF
TRBJ2-7 | TRBD2 | TRBV2 | - | TGTGCCAGCAGTGGGACTAGTCTGGGCGAGCAGTACTTC | CASSGTSLGEQYF
TRBJ2-5 | TRBD1 | TRBV7-9 | - | TGTGCCAGCAGCTTGGGGACAGGGACGGTAGAGACCCAGTACTTC | CASSLGTGTVETQYF
TRBJ2-1 | TRBD2 | TRBV28 | - | TGTGCCAGCAGTTCACTAGCGGGGGGGCTGGAGACCCAGTTCTTC | CASSSLAGGLETQFF
TRBJ2-5 | - | TRBV29-1 | - | TGCAGCGTTGGGAAAGCCGAGAAGGAGACCCAGTACTTC | CSVGKAEKETQYF
TRBJ2-5 | - | TRBV7-2 | - | TGTGCCAGCAGCTTAAACCGGCCACAAAATGGGGAGACCCAGTACTTC | CASSLNRPQNGETQYF
TRBJ1-3 | - | TRBV10-2 | few | TGCGCCAGCACCGACCCAGGGACATCTGGAAACACCATATATTTT | CASTDPGTSGNTIYF
TRBJ2-5 | TRBD1 | TRBV3-1 | few | TGTGCCAGCAGCCCCGACTCCGGGACAGAGGACCAGTACTTC | CASSPDSGTEDQYF
TRBJ2-2 | - | TRBV3-1 | - | TGTGCCAGCAGCCAAGGAATAGGGTTGAGCCTTCCAGACACCGGGGAGCTGTTTTTT | CASSQGIGLSLPDTGELFF
TRBJ2-7 | - | TRBV28 | - | TGTGTCAGTCTGGATCGCGGCTTGGGCGAGCAGTACTTC | CVSLDRGLGEQYF
TRBJ2-1 | TRBD2 | TRBV3-1 | - | TGTGCCAGCAGCCAAGGGAGTTCAGCGGGAGGGCCGGACAATGAGCAGTTCTTC | CASSQGSSAGGPDNEQFF
TRBJ1-3 | - | TRBV6-5 | - | TGTGCCTGCAGTTACTCGATGTGGACGGCTGCGGGTAACACCATATATTTT | CACSYSMWTAAGNTIYF
TRBJ2-7 | TRBD1 | TRBV28 | - | TGTGCCAGCAGGACCACAGGGGCCTACGAGCAGTACTTC | CASRTTGAYEQYF
TRBJ1-2 | TRBD1 | TRBV7-9 | - | TGTGCCAGCAGTCCCCCAAAGGGACAGGGGGATGGCTACACCTTC | CASSPPKGQGDGYTF
TRBJ1-4 | - | TRBV29-1 | many | TGCAGCGTTGAACGGCGGGCTAATGAAAAACTGTTTTTT | CSVERRANEKLFF
TRBJ1-3 | - | TRBV11-2 | - | TGTGCCAGCAGCTTTGAAGATGGGGGCCGCGGAAACACCATATATTTT | CASSFEDGGRGNTIYF
TRBJ2-7 | - | TRBV20-1 | - | TGCAGTGCTAGAGATCAGGGGTTGGGTCGCGAGCAGTACTTC | CSARDQGLGREQYF
TRBJ1-2 | - | TRBV27 | - | TGTGCCAGCAGTCCAGTGGGGGCGCACTATGGCTACACCTTC | CASSPVGAHYGYTF
TRBJ2-3 | TRBD1 | TRBV29-1 | few | TGCAGCGCCCTTTTGGGGACAGGGGCTTCAGATACGCAGTATTTT | CSALLGTGASDTQYF
TRBJ1-6 | TRBD1 | TRBV12-3/TRBV12-4 | - | TGTGCCAGCCATGGGACAGTGAATTCACCCCTCCACTTT | CASHGTVNSPLHF
TRBJ2-7 | - | TRBV27 | - | TGTGCCAGCAGTTTATCGGGGGTTGCCCCATACGAGCAGTACTTC | CASSLSGVAPYEQYF
TRBJ1-2 | - | TRBV7-9 | few | TGTGCCAGCAGGTCTGCCTATGGCTACACCTTC | CASRSAYGYTF
TRBJ2-7 | - | TRBV9 | - | TGTGCCAGCAGCCCCGGGATTTACTCCTCCTACGAGCAGTACTTC | CASSPGIYSSYEQYF
TRBJ2-5 | TRBD1 | TRBV6-6 | few | TGTGCCAGCAGTTACTCGGGACAGGGTGCCGATAAAGAGACCCAGTACTTC | CASSYSGQGADKETQYF
TRBJ1-2 | - | TRBV29-1 | - | TGCAGCGTCGTACAGGGCCGGGATGGCTACACCTTC | CSVVQGRDGYTF
TRBJ1-2 | - | TRBV5-1 | few | TGCGCCAGCAGCCCTTCTCAGATTTCCTATGGCTACACCTTC | CASSPSQISYGYTF